This TCR beta chain stems from a study of T cell repertoires in cytomegalovirus infection. Overall study results and limits: Clonotypes of TCR beta that were HLA-C-restricted and CMV-specific dominated the ex vivo response.

TCRdb re-derived calls from the reads in MiXCR, one entry per CDR3 protein. The data show almost 550,000 distinct CDR3 sequences, with 16% seen just once and 20% to 30% held by the top ten. Germline assignment: CDR1 SGHVS and CDR2 FNYEAQ. The V gene lost 5 bases and the J gene lost 0 bases, with 19 bases spanning the gap. The CDR3 spans 17 residues. This clonotype was detected ten times or more. Its target is not known. This clonotype was obtained from a human donor in good health (CMV status not recorded). Some clones in this sample may be carry-over from other donors' samples. The chain is built from TRBV7-6 and TRBJ1-2; D perhaps matches TRBD1 (5 bases). Material for sequencing was CD8+ T cells from PBMCs. CDR3 sequence (DNA): TGTGCCAGCAGCGCCCACGAGGGGTGGCAGTCTAACTATGGCTACACCTTC. Translating gives CASSAHEGWQSNYGYTF. The variable domain in full, completed from reference TRBV7-6 and TRBJ1-2, reads GAGVSQSPRYKVTKRGQDVALRCDPISGHVSLYWYRQALGQGPEFLTYFNYEAQQDKSGLPNDRFSAERPEGSISTLTIQRTEQRDSAMYRCASSAHEGWQSNYGYTFGSGTRLTVV.